A selection of T cell receptor beta chains follows, all from one sample in a study of Graves' ophthalmopathy and Graves' hyperthyroidism. One entry per CDR3 protein results from TCRdb running MiXCR on the multiplex PCR reads. The table records roughly 500,000 distinct CDR3 sequences, around 14% of them present only once. The sequenced material came from blood. These receptor sequences come from a young woman with Graves' ophthalmopathy. The CDR3 runs from the conserved cysteine through the conserved F or W. The D gene is left open where the match is weak. Clone size appears in some rows only: once, few, many, or a class for an expanded clone.

d_gene: TRBD1
v_gene: TRBV20-1
j_gene: TRBJ1-1
abundance: many
CDR3aa: CSARLPGQGGNTEAFF
CDR3nt: TGCAGTGCTAGGCTACCGGGACAGGGAGGGAATACTGAAGCTTTCTTT

d_gene: .
v_gene: TRBV27
j_gene: TRBJ2-7
abundance: many
CDR3aa: CASSQTNRRDEQYF
CDR3nt: TGTGCCAGCAGTCAGACCAACCGGAGGGACGAGCAGTACTTC

d_gene: TRBD1
v_gene: TRBV30
j_gene: TRBJ1-1
abundance: many
CDR3aa: CAWRGVQRQGGTEAFF
CDR3nt: TGTGCCTGGAGGGGGGTACAACGACAGGGTGGGACTGAAGCTTTCTTT

d_gene: .
v_gene: TRBV30
j_gene: TRBJ2-7
abundance: .
CDR3aa: CAWSVQLTYEQYF
CDR3nt: TGTGCCTGGAGTGTACAACTAACCTACGAGCAGTACTTC

d_gene: .
v_gene: TRBV28
j_gene: TRBJ2-7
abundance: many
CDR3aa: CASSLAWGASGGESYEQYF
CDR3nt: TGTGCCAGCAGTTTAGCCTGGGGGGCAAGCGGAGGAGAGTCTTACGAGCAGTACTTC

d_gene: .
v_gene: TRBV20-1
j_gene: TRBJ1-2
abundance: many
CDR3aa: CSARDGSGTYGYTF
CDR3nt: TGCAGTGCTAGAGATGGCTCAGGGACATATGGCTACACCTTC

d_gene: .
v_gene: TRBV11-3
j_gene: TRBJ2-7
abundance: many
CDR3aa: CASRTDSNSYEQYF
CDR3nt: TGTGCCAGCAGAACGGACAGTAACTCCTACGAGCAGTACTTC

d_gene: TRBD1
v_gene: TRBV6-1
j_gene: TRBJ1-2
abundance: .
CDR3aa: CASSEEGTGGYGYTF
CDR3nt: TGTGCCAGCAGTGAAGAGGGGACAGGGGGCTATGGCTACACCTTC

d_gene: .
v_gene: TRBV6-6
j_gene: TRBJ2-2
abundance: many
CDR3aa: CASSVIRVNGELFF
CDR3nt: TGTGCCAGCAGCGTAATAAGGGTTAACGGGGAGCTGTTTTTT

d_gene: .
v_gene: TRBV27
j_gene: TRBJ2-7
abundance: many
CDR3aa: CASSFSTGSYEQYF
CDR3nt: TGTGCCAGCAGTTTTTCTACAGGATCCTACGAGCAGTACTTC

d_gene: .
v_gene: TRBV20-1
j_gene: TRBJ1-6
abundance: many
CDR3aa: CSALSAGAIYNSPLHF
CDR3nt: TGCAGTGCCCTTTCGGCGGGGGCGATCTATAATTCACCCCTCCACTTT

d_gene: .
v_gene: TRBV20-1
j_gene: TRBJ1-1
abundance: many
CDR3aa: CSASLQGLLKAFF
CDR3nt: TGCAGTGCTAGTCTACAGGGTCTGTTGAAAGCTTTCTTT

d_gene: .
v_gene: TRBV12-3/TRBV12-4
j_gene: TRBJ2-2
abundance: few
CDR3aa: CASSLRGSDGELFF
CDR3nt: TGTGCCAGCAGCCTAAGGGGTTCCGACGGGGAGCTGTTTTTT

d_gene: .
v_gene: TRBV28
j_gene: TRBJ1-1
abundance: .
CDR3aa: CASSFLGSNTEAFF
CDR3nt: TGTGCCAGCAGTTTTTTAGGGTCGAACACTGAAGCTTTCTTT

d_gene: TRBD1
v_gene: TRBV10-3
j_gene: TRBJ2-7
abundance: once
CDR3aa: CAISLQGTEQYF
CDR3nt: TGTGCCATCAGCCTACAGGGGACCGAGCAGTACTTC

d_gene: TRBD1
v_gene: TRBV19
j_gene: TRBJ1-5
abundance: .
CDR3aa: CASKSGTGGYRNQPQHF
CDR3nt: TGTGCCAGTAAGTCTGGGACAGGGGGCTATCGCAATCAGCCCCAGCATTTT

d_gene: TRBD2
v_gene: TRBV7-9
j_gene: TRBJ2-7
abundance: few
CDR3aa: CASSRGVGDPYEQYF
CDR3nt: TGTGCCAGCAGCCGGGGGGTGGGGGACCCCTACGAGCAGTACTTC

d_gene: .
v_gene: TRBV9
j_gene: TRBJ2-6
abundance: many
CDR3aa: CASSVVGGAAGANVLTF
CDR3nt: TGTGCCAGCAGCGTGGTCGGCGGCGCCGCCGGGGCCAACGTCCTGACTTTC

d_gene: TRBD1
v_gene: TRBV27
j_gene: TRBJ2-7
abundance: many
CDR3aa: CASSKHPGTGVGEQYF
CDR3nt: TGTGCCAGCAGCAAGCACCCCGGGACAGGGGTGGGCGAGCAGTACTTC

d_gene: .
v_gene: TRBV6-5
j_gene: TRBJ1-5
abundance: many
CDR3aa: CASSYSGGDQPQHF
CDR3nt: TGTGCCAGCAGTTACTCAGGGGGGGATCAGCCCCAGCATTTT

d_gene: .
v_gene: TRBV12-3/TRBV12-4
j_gene: TRBJ2-2
abundance: many
CDR3aa: CASSFGGIPGELFF
CDR3nt: TGTGCCAGCAGTTTCGGAGGGATCCCCGGGGAGCTGTTTTTT

d_gene: .
v_gene: TRBV27
j_gene: TRBJ1-2
abundance: .
CDR3aa: CATKTGLRGYTF
CDR3nt: TGTGCCACCAAGACGGGCCTGAGGGGCTACACCTTC

d_gene: TRBD1
v_gene: TRBV12-3/TRBV12-4
j_gene: TRBJ2-5
abundance: once
CDR3aa: CASRRDRGSGETQYF
CDR3nt: TGTGCCAGCAGGCGGGACAGGGGATCGGGGGAGACCCAGTACTTC

d_gene: TRBD2
v_gene: TRBV18
j_gene: TRBJ2-7
abundance: few
CDR3aa: CASSPTSGGSYEQCF
CDR3nt: TGTGCCAGCTCACCGACTAGCGGGGGCTCCTACGAGCAGTGCTTC